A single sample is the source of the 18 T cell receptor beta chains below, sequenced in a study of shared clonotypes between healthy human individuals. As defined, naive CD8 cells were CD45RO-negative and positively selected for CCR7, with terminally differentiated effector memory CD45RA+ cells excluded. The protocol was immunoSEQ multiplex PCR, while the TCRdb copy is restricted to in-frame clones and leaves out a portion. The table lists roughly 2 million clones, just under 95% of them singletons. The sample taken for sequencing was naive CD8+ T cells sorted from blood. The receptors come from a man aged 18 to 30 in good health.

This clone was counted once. The CDR3: CASSQVAQGWEQYF. CDR3 DNA sequence: TGCGCCAGCAGCCAAGTCGCCCAGGGCTGGGAGCAGTACTTC. The rearrangement joins TRBV4-1 to TRBJ2-7; D may be TRBD1 (5 bases). Trimming cost V 1 base and J 7 bases, with 14 bases left between them. This CDR3 spans 14 amino acids. Looked up from germline, CDR1 is MGHRA and CDR2 is YSYEKL.

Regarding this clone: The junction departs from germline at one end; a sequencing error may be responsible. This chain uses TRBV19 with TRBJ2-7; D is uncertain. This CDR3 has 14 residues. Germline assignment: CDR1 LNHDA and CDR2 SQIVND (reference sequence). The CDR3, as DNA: TGTGCCAGTAGTTTAGACCTGGGGTCCTACGAGCAGTACTTC. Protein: CASSLDLGSYEQYF.

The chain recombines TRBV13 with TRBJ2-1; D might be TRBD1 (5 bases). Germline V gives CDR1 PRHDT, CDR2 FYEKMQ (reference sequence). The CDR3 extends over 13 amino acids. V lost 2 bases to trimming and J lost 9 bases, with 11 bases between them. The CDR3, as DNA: TGTGCCAGCAGCTTAAGGGGTATAGGTGAGCAGTTCTTC. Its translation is CASSLRGIGEQFF.

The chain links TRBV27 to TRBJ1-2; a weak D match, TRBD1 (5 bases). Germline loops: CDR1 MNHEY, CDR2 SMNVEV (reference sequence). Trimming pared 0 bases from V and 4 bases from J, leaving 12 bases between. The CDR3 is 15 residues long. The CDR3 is CASSLSLGHLYGYTF. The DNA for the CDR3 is TGTGCCAGCAGTTTATCCCTTGGACATCTCTATGGCTACACCTTC.

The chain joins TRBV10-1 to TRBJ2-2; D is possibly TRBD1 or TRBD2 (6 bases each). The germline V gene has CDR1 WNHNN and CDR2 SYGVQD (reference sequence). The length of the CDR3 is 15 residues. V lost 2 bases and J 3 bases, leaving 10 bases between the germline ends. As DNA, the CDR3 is TGCGCCAGCAGTGAGCCAGGGGAGGACACCGGGGAGCTGTTTTTT. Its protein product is CASSEPGEDTGELFF.

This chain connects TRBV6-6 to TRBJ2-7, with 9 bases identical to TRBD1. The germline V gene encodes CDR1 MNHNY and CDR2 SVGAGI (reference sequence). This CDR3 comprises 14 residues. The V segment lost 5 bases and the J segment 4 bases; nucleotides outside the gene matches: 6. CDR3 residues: CASSTGTGFYEQYF. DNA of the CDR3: TGTGCCAGCAGTACCGGGACAGGGTTTTACGAGCAGTACTTC.

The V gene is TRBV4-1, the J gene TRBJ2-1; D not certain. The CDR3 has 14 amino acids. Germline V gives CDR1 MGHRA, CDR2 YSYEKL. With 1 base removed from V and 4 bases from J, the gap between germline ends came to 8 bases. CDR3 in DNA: TGCGCCAGCAGCCAAGTGGCAGCGTACAATGAGCAGTTCTTC. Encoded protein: CASSQVAAYNEQFF.

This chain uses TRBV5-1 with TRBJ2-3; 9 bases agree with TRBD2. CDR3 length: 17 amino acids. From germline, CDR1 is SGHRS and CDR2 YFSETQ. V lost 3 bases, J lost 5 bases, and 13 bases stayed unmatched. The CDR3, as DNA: TGCGCCAGCAGCTCCCTGACTAGCGGTTGGGATAGAGATACGCAGTATTTT. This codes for CASSSLTSGWDRDTQYF.

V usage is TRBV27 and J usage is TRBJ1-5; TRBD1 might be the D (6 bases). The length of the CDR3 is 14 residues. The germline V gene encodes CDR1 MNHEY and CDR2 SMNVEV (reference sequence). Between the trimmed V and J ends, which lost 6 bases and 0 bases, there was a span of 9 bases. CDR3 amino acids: CASREQGSNQPQHF. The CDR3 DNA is TGTGCCAGCAGAGAACAGGGTAGCAATCAGCCCCAGCATTTT.

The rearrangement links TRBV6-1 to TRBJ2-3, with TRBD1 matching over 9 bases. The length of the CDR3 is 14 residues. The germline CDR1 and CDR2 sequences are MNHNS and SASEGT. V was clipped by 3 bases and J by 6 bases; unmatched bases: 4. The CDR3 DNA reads TGTGCCAGCAGTGAGAACAGGGGGCCGGATACGCAGTATTTT. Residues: CASSENRGPDTQYF.

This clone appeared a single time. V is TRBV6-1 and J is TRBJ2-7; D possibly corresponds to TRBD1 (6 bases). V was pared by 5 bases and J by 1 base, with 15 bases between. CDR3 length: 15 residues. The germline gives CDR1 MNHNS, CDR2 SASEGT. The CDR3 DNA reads TGTGCCAGCAGTAGCCCCCCACAGGGATCCTACGAGCAGTACTTC. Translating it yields CASSSPPQGSYEQYF.

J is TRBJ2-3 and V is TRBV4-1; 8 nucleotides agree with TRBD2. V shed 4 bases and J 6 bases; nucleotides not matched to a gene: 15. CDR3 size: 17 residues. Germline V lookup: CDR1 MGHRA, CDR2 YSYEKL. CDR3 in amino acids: CASSLKAAGGTYDTQYF. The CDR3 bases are TGCGCCAGCAGCCTCAAGGCGGCGGGGGGTACATACGATACGCAGTATTTT.

The CDR3 DNA is TGTGCCAGCAGCGTAACCCCCCTAGCGGGAGCCTACGAGCAGTACTTC. Protein sequence: CASSVTPLAGAYEQYF. The V and J genes are TRBV9 and TRBJ2-7, with 10 bases identical to TRBD2. The CDR3 consists of 16 residues. Germline CDR1 reads SGDLS; CDR2 reads YYNGEE. Trimming cost V 1 base and J 2 bases; bases outside gene matches: 6.

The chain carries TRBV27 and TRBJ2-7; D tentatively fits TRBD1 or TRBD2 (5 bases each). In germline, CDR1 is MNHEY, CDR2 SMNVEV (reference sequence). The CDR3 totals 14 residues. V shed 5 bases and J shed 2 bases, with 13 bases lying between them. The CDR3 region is CASSTDRGTYEQYF. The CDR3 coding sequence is TGTGCCAGCAGTACCGACAGAGGGACCTACGAGCAGTACTTC.

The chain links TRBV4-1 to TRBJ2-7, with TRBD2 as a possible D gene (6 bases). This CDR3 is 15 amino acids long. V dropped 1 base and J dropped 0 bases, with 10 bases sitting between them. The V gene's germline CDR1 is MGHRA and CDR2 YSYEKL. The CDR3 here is CASSQGAGSSYEQYF. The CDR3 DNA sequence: TGCGCCAGCAGCCAAGGTGCGGGGAGCTCCTACGAGCAGTACTTC.

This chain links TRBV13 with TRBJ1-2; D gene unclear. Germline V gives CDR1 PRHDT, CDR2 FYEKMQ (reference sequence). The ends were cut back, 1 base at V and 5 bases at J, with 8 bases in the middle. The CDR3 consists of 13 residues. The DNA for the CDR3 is TGTGCCAGCAGCTTAGACAGAGAGTATGGCTACACCTTC. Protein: CASSLDREYGYTF.

The CDR3 region is CASSRLPEQYF. CDR3 coding DNA: TGTGCCAGCAGCCGCCTACCCGAGCAGTACTTC. This sequence joins TRBV16 and TRBJ2-7; D not resolved. V lost 4 bases and J lost 6, with 7 bases in between. The CDR3 totals 11 residues. CDR1 KGHSY and CDR2 FQNENV come from the germline V gene.

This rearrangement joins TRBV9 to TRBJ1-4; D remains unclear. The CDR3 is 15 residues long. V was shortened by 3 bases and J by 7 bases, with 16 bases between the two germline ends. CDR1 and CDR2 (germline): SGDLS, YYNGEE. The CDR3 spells CASSADGSVSEKLFF. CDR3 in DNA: TGTGCCAGCAGCGCAGACGGATCAGTCAGTGAAAAACTGTTTTTT.